The next 22 T cell receptor beta chains were all read from a single sample in a study of T cell repertoires in cytomegalovirus infection. Each CDR3 protein is one row after TCRdb ran MiXCR on the reads. The sample yields more than 200,000 distinct CDR3 sequences, 9.1% seen once. The sample was PBMCs. The source of these receptors is a human donor in good health (CMV status not recorded). Some clones in this sample may be carry-over from other donors' samples.

This clonotype was seen ten or more times. The rearrangement uses TRBV19 and TRBJ1-2; D is unresolved. V lost 5 bases to trimming and J lost 0 bases, with 7 bases between them. From germline, CDR1 is LNHDA and CDR2 SQIVND (reference sequence). This CDR3 region has 13 residues. The CDR3 nucleotides read TGTGCCAGTAGTTGGTCTGCTAACTATGGCTACACCTTC. It translates to CASSWSANYGYTF. Using reference TRBV19 and TRBJ1-2 for the parts outside the CDR3, the full variable domain is DGGITQSPKYLFRKEGQNVTLSCEQNLNHDAMYWYRQDPGQGLRLIYYSQIVNDFQKGDIAEGYSVSREKKESFPLTVTSAQKNPTAFYLCASSWSANYGYTFGSGTRLTVV.

This clonotype appeared a few times. The chain couples TRBV20-1 to TRBJ2-7, with 11 bases lining up with TRBD2. Germline-derived CDR1 and CDR2 are DFQATT and SNEGSKA (reference sequence). This CDR3 has 12 residues. The CDR3: CSGTSGTLEQYF. For the CDR3, the DNA is TGCAGCGGGACTAGCGGTACCCTCGAGCAGTACTTC.

A remark on this clonotype: A single base separates this from a much larger clone, so it may be a read error. The rearrangement joins TRBV12-3 or TRBV12-4 to TRBJ1-4; the match to TRBD1 covers 7 bases. This CDR3 region has 15 residues. Trimming took 3 bases from V and 5 from J; bases not matched to a gene: 6. The CDR3 DNA is TGTGCCAGCAGTTTCTCGGGACAGATAAATGAAAAACTGTTTTTT. It yields the protein CASSFSGQINEKLFF.

This clonotype was detected many times. V and J are TRBV12-3 or TRBV12-4 and TRBJ1-1, with TRBD1 matching 7 bases. The V segment lost 4 bases and the J segment 5 bases; nucleotides outside the gene matches: 7. The CDR3 contains 14 residues. The CDR3 coding sequence is TGTGCCAGCAGTTCCCGACAGGGAGAAACTGAAGCTTTCTTT. It is translated as CASSSRQGETEAFF.

This clonotype was seen more than once but under ten times. The genes are TRBV7-2 and TRBJ2-5; D is tentatively TRBD1 or TRBD2 (5 bases each). Germline lookup yields CDR1 SGHTA and CDR2 FQGNSA. This CDR3 comprises 15 residues. Trimming left V 1 base short and J 0 bases short, with 9 bases between. The CDR3 region is CASSLGGAHQETQYF. For the CDR3, the DNA is TGTGCCAGCAGCTTAGGAGGGGCCCACCAAGAGACCCAGTACTTC.

This clonotype was seen many times. V gene TRBV20-1 combines with J gene TRBJ1-1; no reliable D call. Trimming stripped 1 base from V and 0 bases from J, with 3 bases between. CDR1 is DFQATT and CDR2 is SNEGSKA in the germline V gene (reference sequence). CDR3 length equals 12 residues. CDR3 protein: CSARGMNTEAFF. The CDR3, as DNA: TGCAGTGCTAGAGGGATGAACACTGAAGCTTTCTTT.

V gene TRBV11-3 combines with J gene TRBJ1-1; no firm D call. The CDR3 loop spans 13 amino acids. The germline V gene encodes CDR1 SGHNT and CDR2 YENEEA. V gave up 4 bases and J gave up 6 bases, with 12 bases separating them. CDR3 protein: CASSSGPDAEAFF. Written as DNA, the CDR3 is TGTGCCAGCAGCTCCGGGCCCGATGCTGAAGCTTTCTTT.

The genes are TRBV18 and TRBJ2-7; 8 bases line up with TRBD1. Trimming cost V 3 bases and J 5 bases; bases outside gene matches: 18. The length of the CDR3 is 18 residues. The germline V gene encodes CDR1 KGHSH and CDR2 LQKENI. DNA for the CDR3: TGTGCCAGCTCACCGGTTCCCAGATTAGGACAGGGTACGGACGAGCAGTACTTC. Translation gives CASSPVPRLGQGTDEQYF.

This clonotype has a count of ten or more. The V gene is TRBV7-9, the J gene TRBJ2-3; no clear D gene. V lost 2 bases to trimming and J lost 3 bases, with 9 bases between them. CDR1 SEHNR and CDR2 FQNEAQ come from the germline V gene (reference sequence). The CDR3 loop spans 14 amino acids. The CDR3 DNA reads as TGTGCCAGCAGCTTAACCGGAAGTACAGATACGCAGTATTTT. This sequence encodes CASSLTGSTDTQYF. Complete variable domain (other parts from reference TRBV7-9 and TRBJ2-3): DTGVSQNPRHKITKRGQNVTFRCDPISEHNRLYWYRQTLGQGPEFLTYFQNEAQLEKSRLLSDRFSAERPKGSFSTLEIQRTEQGDSAMYLCASSLTGSTDTQYFGPGTRLTVL.

In its sample, this clonotype was seen many times. V usage is TRBV20-1 and J usage is TRBJ1-2; unclear D gene. CDR3 length: 13 amino acids. Germline CDR1 is DFQATT and CDR2 is SNEGSKA (reference sequence). The V gene lost 1 base and the J gene lost 8 bases, with 14 bases spanning the gap. CDR3 nucleotides: TGCAGTGCTAGAGGACGGCAGGCCCTGGGCTACACCTTC. Translating gives CSARGRQALGYTF.

This chain joins TRBV20-1 and TRBJ2-7, with TRBD1 as a possible D gene (5 bases). Trimming took 1 base from V and 1 from J, leaving 8 bases between them. The V gene's germline CDR1 is DFQATT and CDR2 SNEGSKA (reference sequence). This CDR3 has 13 amino acids. CDR3 in DNA: TGCAGTGCTAGAGCGACAGCATCCTACGAGCAGTACTTC. Translated: CSARATASYEQYF.

There are many counts of this clonotype. The chain has TRBV7-2 and TRBJ2-2, with 7 bases lining up with TRBD1. V shed 5 bases and J 1 base; nucleotides not matched to a gene: 4. CDR3 size: 15 residues. CDR1 and CDR2 (germline): SGHTA, FQGNSA. The CDR3 loop is CASSIRTGNTGELFF. For the CDR3, the DNA is TGTGCCAGCAGCATACGGACAGGGAACACCGGGGAGCTGTTTTTT.

The chain joins TRBV7-2 to TRBJ2-1, with unresolved D. Germline V gene data show CDR1 as SGHTA and CDR2 as FQGNSA. This CDR3 is 17 amino acids long. Trimming took 7 bases from V and 3 from J, leaving 22 bases between them. The chain's CDR3 is CASILGNGGIRYNEQFF. CDR3 bases: TGTGCCAGCATATTGGGCAACGGTGGGATTCGCTACAATGAGCAGTTCTTC. The full variable domain, rest sourced from reference TRBV7-2 and TRBJ2-1, is GAGVSQSPSNKVTEKGKDVELRCDPISGHTALYWYRQSLGQGLEFLIYFQGNSAPDKSGLPSDRFSAERTGGSVSTLTIQRTQQEDSAVYLCASILGNGGIRYNEQFFGPGTRLTVL.

This clonotype was counted ten times or more. The chain has TRBV20-1 and TRBJ2-5; D is unresolved. Germline values: CDR1 DFQATT, CDR2 SNEGSKA (reference sequence). The V gene lost 3 bases and the J gene lost 2 bases, with 4 bases spanning the gap. The CDR3 is made up of 11 amino acids. CDR3 in amino acids: CSARGQETQYF. As DNA, the CDR3 is TGCAGTGCTAGGGGTCAAGAGACCCAGTACTTC.

This clonotype came up many times. This rearrangement joins TRBV7-2 to TRBJ2-1; 11 bases match TRBD1. Germline assignment: CDR1 SGHTA and CDR2 FQGNSA. The V segment lost 5 bases and the J segment 6 bases; nucleotides outside the gene matches: 6. The CDR3 extends over 15 amino acids. CDR3 nucleotides: TGTGCCAGCAGCAACACCGGGACAGGGGGCAATGAGCAGTTCTTC. Its translation is CASSNTGTGGNEQFF.

The chain combines TRBV20-1 with TRBJ2-2, with 9 bases lining up with TRBD2. This CDR3 contains 16 residues. Per germline, CDR1 DFQATT and CDR2 SNEGSKA (reference sequence). The J segment lost 1 base and the V segment lost 6 bases, leaving 9 bases of the junction unmatched. DNA of the CDR3: TGCAGTGCGATTAGCGGGAGTTTATGGAACACCGGGGAGCTGTTTTTT. This encodes CSAISGSLWNTGELFF.

This clonotype came up many times. The rearrangement joins TRBV7-2 to TRBJ1-5; 7 bases line up with TRBD1. Germline trimming cut 2 bases from V and 4 bases from J; bases unmatched to any gene: 8. CDR1 SGHTA and CDR2 FQGNSA come from the germline V gene. This CDR3 region has 16 residues. CDR3 protein: CASSLNGQAINQPQHF. CDR3 nucleotide sequence: TGTGCCAGCAGCTTAAATGGACAGGCAATTAATCAGCCCCAGCATTTT.

This clonotype was seen more than once but under ten times. The rearrangement links TRBV12-3 or TRBV12-4 to TRBJ2-5; 9 bases fit TRBD1. This CDR3 has 14 amino acids. Trimming at V came to 5 bases and at J to 5 bases, leaving 6 bases not matched to a gene. In nucleotides, the CDR3 is TGTGCCAGCAGTCGTCCCGGGACAGGGGAGACCCAGTACTTC. Amino acid sequence: CASSRPGTGETQYF.

The CDR3 sequence: CASSKGVSGYTF. In DNA form, the CDR3 reads TGTGCCAGCAGCAAAGGGGTGAGTGGCTACACCTTC. The rearrangement joins TRBV12-3 or TRBV12-4 to TRBJ1-2, with a weak D call TRBD1 (5 bases). Between the trimmed V and J ends, which lost 6 bases and 7 bases, there was a span of 12 bases. The CDR3 consists of 12 residues.

This clonotype was observed many times. V is TRBV5-5 and J is TRBJ2-5, with TRBD1 identical over 8 bases. This CDR3 contains 14 residues. The junction had 8 bases not matched to a gene; V was cut back by 0 bases and J by 10 bases. Germline assignment: CDR1 SGHKS and CDR2 YYEKEE (reference sequence). DNA for the CDR3: TGTGCCAGCAGCTTGGGAGAGACAGGGGTCAGCCAGTACTTC. This translates into CASSLGETGVSQYF.

V gene TRBV27 combines with J gene TRBJ1-6, with D tentatively TRBD1 (5 bases). This CDR3 is built from 14 residues. V gave up 5 bases and J gave up 7 bases, with 12 bases separating them. The germline V gene encodes CDR1 MNHEY and CDR2 SMNVEV (reference sequence). CDR3 DNA: TGTGCCAGCAGTGTCCGGGACCGGAATTCACCCCTCCACTTT. Amino acids: CASSVRDRNSPLHF.

This clonotype was observed many times. This chain joins TRBV28 and TRBJ1-5; 7 positions match TRBD1. The CDR3 runs 16 residues. CDR1 and CDR2 (germline): MDHEN, SYDVKM. Losses at the gene ends were 6 bases for V and 6 bases for J; bases not matched to a gene: 14. The CDR3 DNA is TGTGCCAGCAGCAGTGGTTCGACAGGGAAGGGTCAGCCCCAGCATTTT. It translates to CASSSGSTGKGQPQHF.